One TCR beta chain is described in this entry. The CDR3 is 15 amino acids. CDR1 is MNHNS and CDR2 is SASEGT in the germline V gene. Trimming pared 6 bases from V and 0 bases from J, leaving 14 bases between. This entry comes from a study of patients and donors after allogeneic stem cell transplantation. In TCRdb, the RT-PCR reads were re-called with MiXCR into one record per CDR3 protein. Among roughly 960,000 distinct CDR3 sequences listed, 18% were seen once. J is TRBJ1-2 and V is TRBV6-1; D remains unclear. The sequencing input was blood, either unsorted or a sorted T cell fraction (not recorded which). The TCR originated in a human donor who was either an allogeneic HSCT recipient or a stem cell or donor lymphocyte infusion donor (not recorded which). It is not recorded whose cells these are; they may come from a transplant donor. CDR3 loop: CASRPEAPTNYGYTF. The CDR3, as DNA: TGTGCCAGCAGACCTGAGGCCCCGACTAACTATGGCTACACCTTC.